This T cell receptor (beta chain) was recovered during a study of CD8 T cells in ankylosing spondylitis. The study's findings and limits: There were earlier reports of some motif variants in reactive arthritis synovial fluid and blood. Enrichment of disease-linked clones was reportedly significant in matched ankylosing spondylitis synovial fluid. Ankylosing spondylitis blood seemed to carry a telltale TCR beta motif made of roughly eight highly homologous variants. Disease-linked clones proved CD8+ and comparatively uncommon in peripheral blood.

Worth noting for this clonotype: Its matching antigen is unknown.

Generation of TCR beta libraries employed quantitative 5'-RACE incorporating molecular barcodes. TCRdb re-derived calls from the 5' RACE reads in MiXCR, one entry per CDR3 protein. The sample consists of roughly 700,000 distinct CDR3 sequences, around 20% of them appearing once. The origin of this receptor is a male donor with ankylosing spondylitis. Material for sequencing was blood, either unsorted or a sorted T cell fraction (not recorded which).

The CDR3 DNA reads as TGTGCCACCAGCAGAGGGTCTTGGGGGCGGGAGGAATCCACAGATACGCAGTATTTT. Its translation is CATSRGSWGREESTDTQYF. This chain joins TRBV15 and TRBJ2-3; TRBD2 matches at 8 bases. Trimming cost V 1 base and J 2 bases; bases outside gene matches: 14. The germline V gene has CDR1 LNHNV and CDR2 YYDKDF (reference sequence). CDR3 length equals 19 residues. Full variable domain (remainder filled in from reference TRBV15 and TRBJ2-3): DAMVIQNPRYQVTQFGKPVTLSCSQTLNHNVMYWYQQKSSQAPKLLFHYYDKDFNNEADTPDNFQSRRPNTSFCFLDIRSPGLGDTAMYLCATSRGSWGREESTDTQYFGPGTRLTVL.